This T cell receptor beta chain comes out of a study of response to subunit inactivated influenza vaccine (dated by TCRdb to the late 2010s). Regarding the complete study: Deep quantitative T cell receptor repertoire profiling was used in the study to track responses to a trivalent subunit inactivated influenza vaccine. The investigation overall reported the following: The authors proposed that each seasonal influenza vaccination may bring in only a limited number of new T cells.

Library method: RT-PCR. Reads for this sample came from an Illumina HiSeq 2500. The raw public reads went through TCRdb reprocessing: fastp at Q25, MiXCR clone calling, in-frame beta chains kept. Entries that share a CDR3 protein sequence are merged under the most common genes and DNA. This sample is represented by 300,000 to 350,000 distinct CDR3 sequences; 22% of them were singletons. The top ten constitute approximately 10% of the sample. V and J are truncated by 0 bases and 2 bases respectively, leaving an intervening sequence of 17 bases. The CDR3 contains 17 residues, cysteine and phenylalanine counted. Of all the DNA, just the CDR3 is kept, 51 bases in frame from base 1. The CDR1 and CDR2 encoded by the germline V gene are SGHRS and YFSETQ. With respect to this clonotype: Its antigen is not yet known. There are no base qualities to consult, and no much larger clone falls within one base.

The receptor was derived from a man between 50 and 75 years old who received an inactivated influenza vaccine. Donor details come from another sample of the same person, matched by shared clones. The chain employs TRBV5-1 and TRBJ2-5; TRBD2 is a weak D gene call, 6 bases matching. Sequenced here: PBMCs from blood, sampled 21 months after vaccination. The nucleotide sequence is TGCGCCAGCAGCTTGGGATTGGCGGGACCTTATCAAGAGACCCAGTACTTC. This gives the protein CASSLGLAGPYQETQYF.